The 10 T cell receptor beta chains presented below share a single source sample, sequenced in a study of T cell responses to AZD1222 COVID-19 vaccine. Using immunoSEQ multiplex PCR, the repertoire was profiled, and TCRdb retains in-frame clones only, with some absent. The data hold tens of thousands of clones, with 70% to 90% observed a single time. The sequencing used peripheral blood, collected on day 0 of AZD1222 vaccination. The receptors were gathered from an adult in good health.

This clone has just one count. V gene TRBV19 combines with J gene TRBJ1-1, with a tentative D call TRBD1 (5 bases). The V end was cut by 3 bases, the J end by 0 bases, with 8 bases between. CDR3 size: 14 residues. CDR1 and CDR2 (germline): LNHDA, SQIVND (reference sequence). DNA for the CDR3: TGTGCCAGTAGTATTGGGACCTTGAACACTGAAGCTTTCTTT. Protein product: CASSIGTLNTEAFF.

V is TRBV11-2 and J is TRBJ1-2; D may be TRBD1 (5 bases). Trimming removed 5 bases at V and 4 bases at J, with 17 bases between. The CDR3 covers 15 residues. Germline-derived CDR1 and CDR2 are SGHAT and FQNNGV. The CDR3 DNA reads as TGTGCCAGCAGCCTGAATGGGGGACTGACCTATGGCTACACCTTC. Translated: CASSLNGGLTYGYTF.

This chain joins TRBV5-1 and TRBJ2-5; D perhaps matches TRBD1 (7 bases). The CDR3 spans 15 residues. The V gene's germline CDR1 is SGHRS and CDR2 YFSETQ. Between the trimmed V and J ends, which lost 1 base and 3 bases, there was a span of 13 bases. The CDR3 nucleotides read TGCGCCAGCAGCTTGTCAGGGGGGAGGAAAGAGACCCAGTACTTC. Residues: CASSLSGGRKETQYF.

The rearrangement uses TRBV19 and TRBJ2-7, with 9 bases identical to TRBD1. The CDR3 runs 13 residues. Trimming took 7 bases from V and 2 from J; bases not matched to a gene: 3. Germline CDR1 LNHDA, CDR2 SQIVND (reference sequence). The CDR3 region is CASTGTGTYEQYF. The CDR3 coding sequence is TGTGCCAGTACCGGGACAGGGACCTACGAGCAGTACTTC. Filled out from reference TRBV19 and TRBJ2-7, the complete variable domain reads DGGITQSPKYLFRKEGQNVTLSCEQNLNHDAMYWYRQDPGQGLRLIYYSQIVNDFQKGDIAEGYSVSREKKESFPLTVTSAQKNPTAFYLCASTGTGTYEQYFGPGTRLTVT.

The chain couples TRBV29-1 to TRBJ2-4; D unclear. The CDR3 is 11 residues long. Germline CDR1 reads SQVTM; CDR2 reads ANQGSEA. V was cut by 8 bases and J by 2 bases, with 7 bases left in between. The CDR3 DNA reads TGCAGCTCACGGACCAAAAACATTCAGTACTTC. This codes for CSSRTKNIQYF.

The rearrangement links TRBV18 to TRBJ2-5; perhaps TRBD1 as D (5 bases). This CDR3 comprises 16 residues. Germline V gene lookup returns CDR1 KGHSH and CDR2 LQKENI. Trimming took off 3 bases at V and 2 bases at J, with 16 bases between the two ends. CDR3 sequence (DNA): TGTGCCAGCTCACCTTTAGGGGTAACGGTTCAAGAGACCCAGTACTTC. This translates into CASSPLGVTVQETQYF. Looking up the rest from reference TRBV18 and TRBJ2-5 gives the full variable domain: NAGVMQNPRHLVRRRGQEARLRCSPMKGHSHVYWYRQLPEEGLKFMVYLQKENIIDESGMPKERFSAEFPKEGPSILRIQQVVRGDSAAYFCASSPLGVTVQETQYFGPGTRLLVL.

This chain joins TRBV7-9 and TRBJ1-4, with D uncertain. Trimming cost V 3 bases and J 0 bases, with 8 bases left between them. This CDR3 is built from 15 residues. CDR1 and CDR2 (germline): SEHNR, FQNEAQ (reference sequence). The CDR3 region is CASSFFPSTNEKLFF. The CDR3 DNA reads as TGTGCCAGCAGCTTTTTCCCCTCAACTAATGAAAAACTGTTTTTT. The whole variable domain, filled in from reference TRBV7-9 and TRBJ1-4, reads DTGVSQNPRHKITKRGQNVTFRCDPISEHNRLYWYRQTLGQGPEFLTYFQNEAQLEKSRLLSDRFSAERPKGSFSTLEIQRTEQGDSAMYLCASSFFPSTNEKLFFGSGTQLSVL.

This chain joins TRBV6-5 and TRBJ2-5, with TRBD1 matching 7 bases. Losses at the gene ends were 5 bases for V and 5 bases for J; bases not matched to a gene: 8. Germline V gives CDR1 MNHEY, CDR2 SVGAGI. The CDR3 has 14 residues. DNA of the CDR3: TGTGCCAGCAGTCCTTCGACAGGGCCGGAGACCCAGTACTTC. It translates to CASSPSTGPETQYF.

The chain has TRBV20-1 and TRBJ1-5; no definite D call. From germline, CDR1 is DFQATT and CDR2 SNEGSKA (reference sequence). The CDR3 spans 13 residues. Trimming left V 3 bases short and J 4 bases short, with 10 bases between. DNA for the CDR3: TGCAGTGCTAGTATGTTTAGTAATCAGCCCCAGCATTTT. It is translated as CSASMFSNQPQHF.

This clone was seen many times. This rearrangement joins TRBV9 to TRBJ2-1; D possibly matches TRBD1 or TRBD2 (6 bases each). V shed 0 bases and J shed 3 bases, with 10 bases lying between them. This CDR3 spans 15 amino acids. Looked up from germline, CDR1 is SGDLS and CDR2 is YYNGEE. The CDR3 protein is CASSVEGGFYNEQFF. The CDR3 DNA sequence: TGTGCCAGCAGCGTAGAAGGGGGGTTCTACAATGAGCAGTTCTTC.